This T cell receptor beta chain was recovered during a study of identical twins. With V trimmed by 3 bases and J by 5 bases, 8 bases remained unmatched. This CDR3 contains 15 residues. CDR1 is LNHNV, CDR2 YYDKDF, per germline (reference sequence). As for this clonotype: Its specificity is unknown.

General study results and limits: Its conclusions, products of cross-sectional statistical analysis, did not come from following the same donors. Excess sharing by twins proved weaker in beta out-of-frame sequences.

TCRdb reprocessed the 5' RACE reads via MiXCR and lists one record per CDR3 protein. The table shows about 660,000 distinct CDR3 sequences, with over 8.5% occurring only once. These data were also filed under a second study, of yellow fever vaccine responses in identical twins. That report adds: Reported findings indicate that twins' vaccine T cell responses seemed partially convergent, partially personalized.

Source material: PBMCs. The source of this sequence is a woman younger than 35 in good health. V and J are TRBV15 and TRBJ2-7, with 9 bases that match TRBD1. DNA of the CDR3: TGTGCCACCAGCAGGGATCGGGACAGGGCCAACGAGCAGTACTTC. Residues: CATSRDRDRANEQYF.